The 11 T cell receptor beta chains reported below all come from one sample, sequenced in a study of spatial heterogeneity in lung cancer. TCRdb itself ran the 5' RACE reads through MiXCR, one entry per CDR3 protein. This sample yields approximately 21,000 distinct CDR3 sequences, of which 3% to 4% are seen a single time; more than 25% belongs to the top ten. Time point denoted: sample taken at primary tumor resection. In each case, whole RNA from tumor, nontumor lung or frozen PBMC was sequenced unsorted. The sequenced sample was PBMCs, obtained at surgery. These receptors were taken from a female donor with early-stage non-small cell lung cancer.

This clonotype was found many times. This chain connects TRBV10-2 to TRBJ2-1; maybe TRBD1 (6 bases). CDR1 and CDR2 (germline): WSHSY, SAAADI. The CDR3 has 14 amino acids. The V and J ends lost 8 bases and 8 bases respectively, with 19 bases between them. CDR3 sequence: CASHPPGESYEQFF. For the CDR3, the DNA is TGCGCCAGCCACCCCCCAGGGGAGAGCTATGAGCAGTTCTTC.

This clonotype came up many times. The CDR3 nucleotides read TGTGCCAGCAGCTCCGAACTCGTAAATTCACCCCTCCACTTT. Protein product: CASSSELVNSPLHF. The chain carries TRBV7-9 and TRBJ1-6; no clear D gene. The CDR3 runs 14 residues. Germline loops: CDR1 SEHNR, CDR2 FQNEAQ (reference sequence). Trimming removed 4 bases from V and 7 bases from J, with 11 bases in between.

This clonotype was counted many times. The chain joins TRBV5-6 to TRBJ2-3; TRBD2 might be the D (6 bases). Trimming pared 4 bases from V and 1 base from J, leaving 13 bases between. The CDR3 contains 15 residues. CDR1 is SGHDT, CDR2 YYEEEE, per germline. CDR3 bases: TGTGCCAGCAGCGGAATGGGGGAGGGCACAGATACGCAGTATTTT. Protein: CASSGMGEGTDTQYF.

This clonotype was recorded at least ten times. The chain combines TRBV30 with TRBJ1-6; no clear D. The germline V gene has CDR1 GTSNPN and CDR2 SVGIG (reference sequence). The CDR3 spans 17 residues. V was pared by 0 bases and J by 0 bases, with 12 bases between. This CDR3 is CAWSVGYGRSYNSPLHF. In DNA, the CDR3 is TGTGCCTGGAGTGTAGGGTACGGACGCTCCTATAATTCACCCCTCCACTTT.

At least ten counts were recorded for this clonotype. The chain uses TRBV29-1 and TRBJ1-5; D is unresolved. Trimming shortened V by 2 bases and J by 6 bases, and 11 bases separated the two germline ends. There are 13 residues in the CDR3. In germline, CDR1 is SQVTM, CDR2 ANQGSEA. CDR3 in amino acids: CSVEQAEGQPQHF. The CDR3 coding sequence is TGCAGCGTTGAACAGGCGGAGGGTCAGCCCCAGCATTTT.

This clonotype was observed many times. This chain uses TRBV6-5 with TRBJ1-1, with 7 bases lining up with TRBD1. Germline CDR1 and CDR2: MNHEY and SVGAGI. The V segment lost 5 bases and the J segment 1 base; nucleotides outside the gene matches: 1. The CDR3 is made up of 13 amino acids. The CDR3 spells CASSRTGNTEAFF. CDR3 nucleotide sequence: TGTGCCAGCAGTCGGACAGGGAACACTGAAGCTTTCTTT.

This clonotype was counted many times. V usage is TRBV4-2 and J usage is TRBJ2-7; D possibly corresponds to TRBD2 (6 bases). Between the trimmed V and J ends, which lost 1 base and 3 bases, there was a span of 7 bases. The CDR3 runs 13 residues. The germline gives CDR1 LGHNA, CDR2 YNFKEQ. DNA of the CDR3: TGTGCCAGCAGCCAAGTAGCGGTCTACGAGCAGTACTTC. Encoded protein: CASSQVAVYEQYF.

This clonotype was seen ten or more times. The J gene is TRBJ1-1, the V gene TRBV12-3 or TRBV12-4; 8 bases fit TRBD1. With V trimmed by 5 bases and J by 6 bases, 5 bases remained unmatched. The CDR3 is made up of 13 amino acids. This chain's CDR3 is CASSISGGPEAFF. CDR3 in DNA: TGTGCCAGCAGTATTTCAGGGGGCCCTGAAGCTTTCTTT.

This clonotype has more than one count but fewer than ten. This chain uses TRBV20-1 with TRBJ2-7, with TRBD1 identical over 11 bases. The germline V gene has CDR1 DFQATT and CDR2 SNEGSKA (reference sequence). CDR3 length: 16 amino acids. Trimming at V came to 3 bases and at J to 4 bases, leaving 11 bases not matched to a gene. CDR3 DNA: TGCAGTGCTAGTCCCTACCTCGGACAGGGGGCTTACGAGCAGTACTTC. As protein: CSASPYLGQGAYEQYF.

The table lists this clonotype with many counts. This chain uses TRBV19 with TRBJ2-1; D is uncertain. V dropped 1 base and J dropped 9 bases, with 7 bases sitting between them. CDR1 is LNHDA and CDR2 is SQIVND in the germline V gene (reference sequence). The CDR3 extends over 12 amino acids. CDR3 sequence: CASSIAQTEQFF. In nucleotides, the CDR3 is TGTGCCAGTAGTATAGCCCAGACTGAGCAGTTCTTC.

The DNA for the CDR3 is TGTGCCAGCAGCCAAGGCGGAGCGACTCCAAATGAAAAACTGTTTTTT. This gives the protein CASSQGGATPNEKLFF. The rearrangement uses TRBV3-1 and TRBJ1-4, with unresolved D. The V end was cut by 1 base, the J end by 5 bases, with 14 bases between. The CDR3 spans 16 residues. CDR1 and CDR2 from the germline V gene are LGHDT and YNNKEL (reference sequence).